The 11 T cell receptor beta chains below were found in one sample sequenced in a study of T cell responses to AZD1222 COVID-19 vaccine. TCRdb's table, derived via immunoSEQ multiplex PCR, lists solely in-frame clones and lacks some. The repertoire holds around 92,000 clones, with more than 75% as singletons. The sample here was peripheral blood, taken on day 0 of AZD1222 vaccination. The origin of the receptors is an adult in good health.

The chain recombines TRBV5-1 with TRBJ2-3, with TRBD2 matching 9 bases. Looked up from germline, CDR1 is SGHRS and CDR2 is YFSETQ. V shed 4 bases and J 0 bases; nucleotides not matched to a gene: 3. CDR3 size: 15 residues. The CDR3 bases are TGCGCCAGCAGCCGGACTAGCGTCAGCACAGATACGCAGTATTTT. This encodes CASSRTSVSTDTQYF.

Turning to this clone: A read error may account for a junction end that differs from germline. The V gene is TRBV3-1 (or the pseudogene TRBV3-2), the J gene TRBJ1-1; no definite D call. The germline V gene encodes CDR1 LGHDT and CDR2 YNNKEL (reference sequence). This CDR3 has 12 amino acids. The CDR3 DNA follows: TGTGCCAGCAGCCAAGCCCAAGGTAGACCGAACTTT. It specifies CASSQAQGRPNF.

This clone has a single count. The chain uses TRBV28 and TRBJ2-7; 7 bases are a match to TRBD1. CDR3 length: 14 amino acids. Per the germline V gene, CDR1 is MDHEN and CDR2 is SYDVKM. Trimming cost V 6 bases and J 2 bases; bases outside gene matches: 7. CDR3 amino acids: CASSHRGLTYEQYF. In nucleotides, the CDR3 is TGTGCCAGCAGCCACAGGGGTCTCACCTACGAGCAGTACTTC.

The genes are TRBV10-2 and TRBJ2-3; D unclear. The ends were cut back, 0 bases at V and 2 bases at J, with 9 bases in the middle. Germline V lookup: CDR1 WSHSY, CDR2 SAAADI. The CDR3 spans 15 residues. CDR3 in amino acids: CASSESRPFTDTQYF. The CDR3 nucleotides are TGCGCCAGCAGTGAGTCGAGGCCGTTCACAGATACGCAGTATTTT.

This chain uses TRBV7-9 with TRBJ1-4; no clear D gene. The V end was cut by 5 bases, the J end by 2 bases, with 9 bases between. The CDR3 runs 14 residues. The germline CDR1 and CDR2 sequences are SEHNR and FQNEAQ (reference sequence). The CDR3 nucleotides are TGTGCCAGCAGCCGAGGGATGACTAATGAAAAACTGTTTTTT. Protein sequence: CASSRGMTNEKLFF. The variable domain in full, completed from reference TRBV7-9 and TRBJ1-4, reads DTGVSQNPRHKITKRGQNVTFRCDPISEHNRLYWYRQTLGQGPEFLTYFQNEAQLEKSRLLSDRFSAERPKGSFSTLEIQRTEQGDSAMYLCASSRGMTNEKLFFGSGTQLSVL.

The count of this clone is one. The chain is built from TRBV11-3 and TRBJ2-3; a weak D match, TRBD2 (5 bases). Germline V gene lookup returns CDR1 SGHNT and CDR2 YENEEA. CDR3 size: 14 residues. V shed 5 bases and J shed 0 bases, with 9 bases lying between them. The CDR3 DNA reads TGTGCCAGCAGCCCCGGACTGAGCACAGATACGCAGTATTTT. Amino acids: CASSPGLSTDTQYF.

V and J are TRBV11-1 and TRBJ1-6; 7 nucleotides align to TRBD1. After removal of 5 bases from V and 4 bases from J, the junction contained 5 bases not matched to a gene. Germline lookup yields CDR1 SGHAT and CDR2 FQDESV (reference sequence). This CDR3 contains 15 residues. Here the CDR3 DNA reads TGTGCCAGCAGCGGGGGGACAGAATATAATTCACCCCTCCACTTT. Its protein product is CASSGGTEYNSPLHF.

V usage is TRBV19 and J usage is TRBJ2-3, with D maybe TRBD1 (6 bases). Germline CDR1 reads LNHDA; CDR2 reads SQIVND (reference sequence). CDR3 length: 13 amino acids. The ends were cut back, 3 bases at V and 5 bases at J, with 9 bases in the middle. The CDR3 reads CASSMRGGDTQYF. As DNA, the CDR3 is TGTGCCAGTAGTATGAGAGGGGGAGATACGCAGTATTTT.

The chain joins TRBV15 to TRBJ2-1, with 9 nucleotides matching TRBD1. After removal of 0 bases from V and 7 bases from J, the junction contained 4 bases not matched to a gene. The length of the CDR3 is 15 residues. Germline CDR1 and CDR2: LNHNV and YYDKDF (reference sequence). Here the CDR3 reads CATSRDTGGGNEQFF. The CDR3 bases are TGTGCCACCAGCAGAGACACAGGGGGCGGGAATGAGCAGTTCTTC.

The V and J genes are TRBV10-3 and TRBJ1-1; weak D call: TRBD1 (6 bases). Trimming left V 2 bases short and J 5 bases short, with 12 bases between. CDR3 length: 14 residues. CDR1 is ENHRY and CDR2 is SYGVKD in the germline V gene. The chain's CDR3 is CAISETGLETEAFF. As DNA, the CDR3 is TGTGCCATCAGTGAGACAGGGCTAGAGACTGAAGCTTTCTTT.

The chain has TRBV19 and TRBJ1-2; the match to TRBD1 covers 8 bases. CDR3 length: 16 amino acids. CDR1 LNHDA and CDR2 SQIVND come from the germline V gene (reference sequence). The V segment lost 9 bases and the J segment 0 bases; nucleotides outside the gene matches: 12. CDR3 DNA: TGTGCCAGCCTCGGGACAGGAAAGCCCGCTAACTATGGCTACACCTTC. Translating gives CASLGTGKPANYGYTF.